One and the same sample provided the 5 T cell receptor beta chains below, sequenced in a study of cytomegalovirus exposure and HLA in healthy donors. Researchers ran the PCR with 60 Vbeta and 13 Jbeta primers. Libraries were prepared by immunoSEQ multiplex PCR; TCRdb keeps only in-frame clonotypes and omits some of them. The table has about 160,000 clones, about 85% seen once. The specimen sequenced was PBMCs. These receptors originate from a man aged 45-65 years in good health and CMV-seropositive.

The chain couples TRBV6-5 to TRBJ2-7, with D perhaps TRBD2 (5 bases). The V end lost 6 bases, the J end lost 0 bases, and 15 bases lay between the germline ends. Germline assignment: CDR1 MNHEY and CDR2 SVGAGI. The CDR3 loop spans 15 amino acids. The CDR3 sequence: CASRNGLTHSYEQYF. CDR3 coding DNA: TGTGCCAGCAGGAACGGACTGACACACTCCTACGAGCAGTACTTC.

V and J are TRBV2 and TRBJ2-5; D is uncertain. Trimming took 1 base from V and 1 from J, leaving 4 bases between them. Germline loops: CDR1 SNHLY, CDR2 FYNNEI. CDR3 length equals 13 residues. The CDR3 region is CASSEDSQETQYF. The DNA of the CDR3 is TGTGCCAGCAGTGAAGACAGCCAAGAGACCCAGTACTTC.

The genes are TRBV6-1 and TRBJ1-4; no firm D call. V lost 6 bases to trimming and J lost 5 bases, with 4 bases between them. Looked up from germline, CDR1 is MNHNS and CDR2 is SASEGT. CDR3 length: 11 residues. The CDR3 DNA reads as TGTGCCAGCAGGCGGAATGAAAAACTGTTTTTT. Translated: CASRRNEKLFF.

The chain couples TRBV7-9 to TRBJ1-1; D gene unclear. CDR3 length: 13 amino acids. The V end lost 0 bases, the J end lost 6 bases, and 8 bases lay between the germline ends. Germline values: CDR1 SEHNR, CDR2 FQNEAQ (reference sequence). This CDR3 reads CASSLARGAEAFF. The CDR3 DNA reads as TGTGCCAGCAGCTTAGCACGTGGAGCTGAAGCTTTCTTT.

V and J are TRBV18 and TRBJ2-7; no clear D. V lost 3 bases to trimming and J lost 4 bases, with 7 bases between them. Germline CDR1 is KGHSH and CDR2 is LQKENI. The CDR3 consists of 12 residues. The CDR3 DNA sequence: TGTGCCAGCTCACCTTCGCAGTACGAGCAGTACTTC. Translated: CASSPSQYEQYF.